Below, one T cell receptor (beta chain) is given with its context. As yet, its antigen is unknown. This sample is drawn from a study of cytomegalovirus exposure and HLA in healthy donors. Broader study findings: It is likely that the observed cluster of highly shared sequence variants was a sequencing artifact.

Vbeta (60) and Jbeta (13) primers were used in the PCR. Profiling relied on immunoSEQ multiplex PCR, and the TCRdb table lists in-frame clones only, not all of them. The specimen's table records tens of thousands of clones. The TCR originated in a man aged 55 to 70 in good health and CMV-seropositive. The sequencing input was PBMCs.

The CDR3 here is CASSPPGQVYEQYF. The CDR3 nucleotides read TGTGCCAGCAGTCCCCCGGGACAGGTCTACGAGCAGTACTTC. V gene TRBV28 combines with J gene TRBJ2-7; 8 positions match TRBD1. This CDR3 is 14 amino acids long. Trimming removed 5 bases from V and 3 bases from J; junction bases left unmatched: 6. From germline, CDR1 is MDHEN and CDR2 SYDVKM.